The 8 T cell receptor beta chains below come from one sample, sequenced in a study of T cell responses to AZD1222 COVID-19 vaccine. Data came from immunoSEQ multiplex PCR; TCRdb stores just in-frame clones and leaves some out. This sample carries tens of thousands of clones, around 88% of them seen once, and the ten largest clones take around 25%. The sample in question was peripheral blood, obtained 28 days after the second AZD1222 dose. These receptors were obtained from an adult who received the AZD1222 COVID-19 vaccine.

This clone was detected a few times. The V and J genes are TRBV5-1 and TRBJ2-1; a possible D gene is TRBD2 (6 bases). CDR1 and CDR2 (germline): SGHRS, YFSETQ. The CDR3 loop spans 16 amino acids. The V end was cut by 3 bases, the J end by 2 bases, with 15 bases between. The CDR3 region has the DNA TGCGCCAGCAGCTCCGATGGAGCGGGTACCTACAATGAGCAGTTCTTC. It yields the protein CASSSDGAGTYNEQFF.

The rearrangement joins TRBV11-2 to TRBJ1-2; 9 bases fit TRBD1. The CDR3 is 15 residues long. V was pared by 6 bases and J by 1 base, with 6 bases of the junction left unmatched. CDR1 and CDR2 from the germline V gene are SGHAT and FQNNGV. The CDR3 loop is CASRSNRGRNYGYTF. CDR3 nucleotide sequence: TGTGCCAGCAGAAGTAACAGGGGGCGTAACTATGGCTACACCTTC. Full variable domain (remainder filled in from reference TRBV11-2 and TRBJ1-2): EAGVAQSPRYKIIEKRQSVAFWCNPISGHATLYWYQQILGQGPKLLIQFQNNGVVDDSQLPKDRFSAERLKGVDSTLKIQPAKLEDSAVYLCASRSNRGRNYGYTFGSGTRLTVV.

About this clone: The germline gene is not matched at one end of the junction; a read error may be the cause. The chain recombines TRBV29-1 with TRBJ1-4; TRBD1 is a possible D gene (6 bases). This CDR3 has 12 residues. The germline V gene has CDR1 SQVTM and CDR2 ANQGSEA. The CDR3 here is CSVESTTSQGIF. In nucleotides, the CDR3 is TGCAGCGTTGAATCTACAACAAGTCAGGGGATTTTT.

The chain links TRBV20-1 to TRBJ1-5; D gene uncertain. Trimming took 3 bases from V and 5 from J, leaving 29 bases between them. The CDR3 has 19 amino acids. Germline V gene data show CDR1 as DFQATT and CDR2 as SNEGSKA (reference sequence). The DNA of the CDR3 is TGCAGTGCTAGTTCGTCCGGCCAAGTCCACGGATTATACTATCAGCCCCAGCATTTT. Translation: CSASSSGQVHGLYYQPQHF.

The rearrangement links TRBV29-1 to TRBJ2-7; no clear D gene. The CDR3 length is 11 residues. The V gene's germline CDR1 is SQVTM and CDR2 ANQGSEA. V lost 7 bases to trimming and J lost 1 base, with 8 bases between them. The CDR3 nucleotides read TGCAGCGGATTCGATTCCTACGAGCAGTACTTC. This gives the protein CSGFDSYEQYF.

This clone was recorded only once. The chain employs TRBV18 and TRBJ2-3; 7 nucleotides align to TRBD1. This CDR3 is built from 15 residues. Germline trimming cut 2 bases from V and 1 base from J; bases unmatched to any gene: 3. Germline CDR1 KGHSH, CDR2 LQKENI. The CDR3 sequence: CASSPTGAGTDTQYF. The CDR3 DNA reads as TGTGCCAGCTCACCAACAGGGGCGGGCACAGATACGCAGTATTTT.

The V and J genes are TRBV7-2 and TRBJ1-1; D is unclear. CDR1 SGHTA and CDR2 FQGNSA come from the germline V gene. The CDR3 runs to 13 residues. Trimming shortened V by 3 bases and J by 1 base, and 6 bases separated the two germline ends. CDR3: CASSFGKNTEAFF. The DNA of the CDR3 is TGTGCCAGCAGCTTTGGTAAGAACACTGAAGCTTTCTTT. The full variable domain, completed using reference TRBV7-2 and TRBJ1-1, is GAGVSQSPSNKVTEKGKDVELRCDPISGHTALYWYRQSLGQGLEFLIYFQGNSAPDKSGLPSDRFSAERTGGSVSTLTIQRTQQEDSAVYLCASSFGKNTEAFFGQGTRLTVV.

The chain uses TRBV9 and TRBJ1-1, with a weak D call TRBD1 (5 bases). Germline V gene sequence: CDR1 SGDLS, CDR2 YYNGEE. This CDR3 contains 17 residues. V gave up 1 base and J gave up 1 base, with 17 bases separating them. The CDR3 nucleotides are TGTGCCAGCAGCGTAAGAGACAGCCCAGTGGGGAACACTGAAGCTTTCTTT. Amino acid sequence: CASSVRDSPVGNTEAFF. Based on the CDR3 plus reference TRBV9 and TRBJ1-1, the full variable domain is DSGVTQTPKHLITATGQRVTLRCSPRSGDLSVYWYQQSLDQGLQFLIQYYNGEERAKGNILERFSAQQFPDLHSELNLSSLELGDSALYFCASSVRDSPVGNTEAFFGQGTRLTVV.